A single sample gave rise to the 27 T cell receptor beta chains below, sequenced in a study of blood T cell repertoires in COVID-19. The data were produced by immunoSEQ multiplex PCR, yet TCRdb's version contains in-frame clones alone and is incomplete. The data contain roughly 100,000 clones, approximately 92% of them singletons. Input material: peripheral blood. These receptors were collected from a woman at least 80 years old with active COVID-19.

The J gene is TRBJ1-2, the V gene TRBV6-5, with D tentatively TRBD1 (6 bases). V lost 6 bases to trimming and J lost 3 bases, with 11 bases between them. Germline V gene data show CDR1 as MNHEY and CDR2 as SVGAGI. The CDR3 sequence is 13 residues long. This chain's CDR3 is CASSSAGDYGYTF. The DNA for the CDR3 is TGTGCCAGCAGCTCGGCAGGGGACTATGGCTACACCTTC.

The chain couples TRBV27 to TRBJ2-5; D may be TRBD1 (6 bases). V lost 1 base and J lost 5, with 14 bases in between. There are 15 residues in the CDR3. The germline V gene encodes CDR1 MNHEY and CDR2 SMNVEV (reference sequence). In DNA form, the CDR3 reads TGTGCCAGCAGTTTATTGGGCAGGGGTTGGGAGACCCAGTACTTC. This codes for CASSLLGRGWETQYF.

The chain uses TRBV12-3 or TRBV12-4 and TRBJ1-1, with 8 nucleotides matching TRBD1. V lost 5 bases and J lost 6; bases outside the gene matches: 5. This CDR3 is 13 amino acids long. The CDR3 sequence is CASSPNRGAEAFF. The CDR3 region has the DNA TGTGCCAGCAGTCCCAACAGGGGGGCTGAAGCTTTCTTT.

This clone was counted between two and nine times. V gene TRBV4-2 combines with J gene TRBJ2-7, with TRBD2 matching over 7 bases. This CDR3 has 15 residues. CDR1 is LGHNA and CDR2 is YNFKEQ in the germline V gene. V gave up 4 bases and J gave up 2 bases; unmatched junction bases: 8. The CDR3 loop is CASSRFVGGTYEQYF. CDR3 DNA sequence: TGTGCCAGCAGCCGATTCGTCGGGGGGACCTACGAGCAGTACTTC.

This chain links TRBV5-1 with TRBJ2-3; 13 positions agree with TRBD2. The CDR3 is 16 residues long. The V segment lost 4 bases and the J segment 2 bases; nucleotides outside the gene matches: 4. CDR1 SGHRS and CDR2 YFSETQ come from the germline V gene. Here the CDR3 reads CASSLGTSGITDTQYF. As DNA, the CDR3 is TGCGCCAGCAGCCTAGGGACTAGCGGGATCACAGATACGCAGTATTTT.

The chain combines TRBV11-2 with TRBJ2-7; D perhaps matches TRBD1 (6 bases). CDR1 SGHAT and CDR2 FQNNGV come from the germline V gene. The CDR3 runs 13 residues. The germline V and J ends were trimmed by 4 bases and 5 bases, with 12 bases remaining between them. The CDR3 loop reads CASSSQGGNEQYF. The CDR3, as DNA: TGTGCCAGCAGCTCACAGGGTGGGAACGAGCAGTACTTC.

The V gene is TRBV9, the J gene TRBJ2-3, with TRBD2 identical over 9 bases. This CDR3 spans 14 amino acids. V dropped 2 bases and J dropped 5; count of bases not matched to a gene: 3. The germline gives CDR1 SGDLS, CDR2 YYNGEE. CDR3 sequence reads: CASSVSSGIDTQYF. CDR3 nucleotide sequence: TGTGCCAGCAGCGTGTCTAGCGGGATAGATACGCAGTATTTT.

V is TRBV9 and J is TRBJ2-3; 13 nucleotides align to TRBD2. The CDR3 contains 17 residues. Germline CDR1 SGDLS, CDR2 YYNGEE. The V gene end was trimmed by 4 bases and the J gene end by 1 base; junction bases not matched to a gene: 6. CDR3 coding DNA: TGTGCCAGCAGCCTCCTTGGACTAGCGGGGGGCACAGATACGCAGTATTTT. Protein product: CASSLLGLAGGTDTQYF.

V usage is TRBV12-5 and J usage is TRBJ2-1; TRBD2 might be the D (6 bases). Trimming left V 5 bases short and J 5 bases short, with 13 bases between. Germline V gene data show CDR1 as LGHNT and CDR2 as FRNRAP. This CDR3 has 14 amino acids. The DNA for the CDR3 is TGTGCTAGTGGTCCCGGACTATCCAACAATGAGCAGTTCTTC. Amino acids: CASGPGLSNNEQFF.

V usage is TRBV3-1 (or the pseudogene TRBV3-2) and J usage is TRBJ1-2; D gene ambiguous. V was pared by 4 bases and J by 0 bases, with 15 bases between. Germline V lookup: CDR1 LGHDT, CDR2 YNNKEL (reference sequence). This CDR3 spans 16 amino acids. The CDR3 nucleotides are TGTGCCAGCAGCCTCACACGGACTAGGGCTAACTATGGCTACACCTTC. Its translation is CASSLTRTRANYGYTF.

The sample holds one count of this clone. This chain joins TRBV2 and TRBJ1-5; 8 nucleotides agree with TRBD1. The germline V gene has CDR1 SNHLY and CDR2 FYNNEI. This CDR3 is built from 15 residues. Trimming cost V 5 bases and J 0 bases; bases outside gene matches: 3. CDR3 nucleotide sequence: TGTGCCAGCAGTAGGACAGGGAGTAGCAATCAGCCCCAGCATTTT. This sequence encodes CASSRTGSSNQPQHF.

This rearrangement joins TRBV30 to TRBJ2-5; a weak D match, TRBD1 (6 bases). The V gene lost 4 bases and the J gene lost 5 bases, with 11 bases spanning the gap. The CDR3 is 12 amino acids. CDR1 GTSNPN and CDR2 SVGIG come from the germline V gene (reference sequence). DNA for the CDR3: TGTGCCTGGAACAGGGTTGGGGAGACCCAGTACTTC. Translated, it gives CAWNRVGETQYF.

V gene TRBV3-1 (or the pseudogene TRBV3-2) combines with J gene TRBJ2-5; 13 bases map to TRBD2. J lost 7 bases, V lost 5 bases, and 10 bases had no gene match. Germline CDR1 LGHDT, CDR2 YNNKEL (reference sequence). The CDR3 totals 16 residues. The CDR3: CASSSYTSGRAGTQYF. The CDR3 region has the DNA TGTGCCAGCAGCTCCTACACTAGCGGGAGGGCCGGGACCCAGTACTTC.

CDR3 sequence: CSVGTDYNSPLHF. The CDR3 DNA follows: TGCAGCGTGGGGACAGATTATAATTCACCCCTCCACTTT. V and J are TRBV29-1 and TRBJ1-6, with TRBD1 matching 7 bases. In germline, CDR1 is SQVTM, CDR2 ANQGSEA. V shed 6 bases and J 4 bases; nucleotides not matched to a gene: 3. This CDR3 spans 13 amino acids.

The V call is TRBV28, the J call TRBJ2-7, with TRBD1 identical over 9 bases. Germline assignment: CDR1 MDHEN and CDR2 SYDVKM. V dropped 5 bases and J dropped 5; count of bases not matched to a gene: 7. The CDR3 is 14 residues long. CDR3 DNA sequence: TGTGCCAGCAGTATGGGACAGGGATCCCACGAGCAGTACTTC. The encoded protein is CASSMGQGSHEQYF.

The chain links TRBV6-6 to TRBJ2-7; the D gene is possibly TRBD1 (5 bases). Per germline, CDR1 MNHNY and CDR2 SVGAGI (reference sequence). The V end lost 0 bases, the J end lost 3 bases, and 12 bases lay between the germline ends. The CDR3 is 15 residues long. This CDR3 is CASSYSRQTRYEQYF. The DNA of the CDR3 is TGTGCCAGCAGTTACTCCAGACAGACTCGCTACGAGCAGTACTTC.

V is TRBV6-6 and J is TRBJ2-2; 7 bases fit TRBD2. Germline CDR1 MNHNY, CDR2 SVGAGI (reference sequence). The CDR3 totals 16 residues. V lost 4 bases to trimming and J lost 1 base; unmatched junction nucleotides: 6. The CDR3 sequence: CASSSRDYENTGELFF. For the CDR3, the DNA is TGTGCCAGCAGTTCCCGGGACTACGAGAACACCGGGGAGCTGTTTTTT.

CDR3 loop: CASSFERIGGAFF. The CDR3 bases are TGTGCCAGCAGCTTTGAACGGATAGGAGGAGCTTTCTTT. The chain is built from TRBV11-1 and TRBJ1-1; D unresolved. This CDR3 comprises 13 residues. Germline V CDR1 and CDR2: SGHAT, FQDESV (reference sequence). V shed 3 bases and J shed 10 bases, with 15 bases lying between them.

This chain connects TRBV5-8 to TRBJ2-2, with a tentative D call TRBD1 (6 bases). CDR1 is SGHTS, CDR2 YDEGEE, per germline. The ends were cut back, 6 bases at V and 6 bases at J, with 15 bases in the middle. The CDR3 runs to 14 residues. Here the CDR3 DNA reads TGTGCCAGCACCAATTTACAGGGCGCCGGGGAGCTGTTTTTT. This codes for CASTNLQGAGELFF.

This chain uses TRBV30 with TRBJ1-3, with D unresolved. The CDR3 is 15 amino acids. The germline V gene encodes CDR1 GTSNPN and CDR2 SVGIG (reference sequence). Trimming shortened V by 1 base and J by 0 bases, and 10 bases separated the two germline ends. CDR3 amino acids: CAWSDGSPSGNTIYF. CDR3 DNA: TGTGCCTGGAGTGACGGTAGCCCCTCTGGAAACACCATATATTTT.

The chain joins TRBV5-6 to TRBJ2-1; TRBD2 might be the D (6 bases). This CDR3 has 16 residues. Trimming took 2 bases from V and 2 from J, leaving 14 bases between them. CDR1 and CDR2 from the germline V gene are SGHDT and YYEEEE. The CDR3 DNA reads TGTGCCAGCAGCTTCAGGGACGGGAGTCCCTACAATGAGCAGTTCTTC. This sequence encodes CASSFRDGSPYNEQFF.

This chain joins TRBV7-8 and TRBJ2-1; 7 bases are a match to TRBD2. The V gene end was trimmed by 2 bases and the J gene end by 1 base; junction bases not matched to a gene: 11. Germline CDR1 reads SGHVS; CDR2 reads FQNEAQ. CDR3 length equals 18 residues. CDR3 loop: CASSLIRSGTGSYNEQFF. CDR3 nucleotide sequence: TGTGCCAGCAGCTTAATCAGAAGCGGGACTGGGTCCTACAATGAGCAGTTCTTC.

The CDR3 region is CASRGQVEETQYF. DNA for the CDR3: TGTGCCAGCAGGGGACAGGTCGAAGAGACCCAGTACTTC. The chain combines TRBV11-3 with TRBJ2-5; the match to TRBD1 covers 8 bases. Germline CDR1 is SGHNT and CDR2 is YENEEA. V shed 6 bases and J 3 bases; nucleotides not matched to a gene: 3. The CDR3 loop spans 13 amino acids.

This chain uses TRBV7-2 with TRBJ2-2, with D maybe TRBD1 (5 bases). The CDR3 is 15 residues long. Germline V gene lookup returns CDR1 SGHTA and CDR2 FQGNSA. V was pared by 8 bases and J by 0 bases, with 13 bases between. As DNA, the CDR3 is TGTGCCAGCTGGATTGGGGCGACGAACACCGGGGAGCTGTTTTTT. Translating gives CASWIGATNTGELFF.

This clone was counted once. V is TRBV9 and J is TRBJ2-7, with 8 bases aligning to TRBD2. Germline V gene lookup returns CDR1 SGDLS and CDR2 YYNGEE. The CDR3 length is 17 residues. V lost 0 bases, J lost 3 bases, and 11 bases stayed unmatched. CDR3 sequence: CASSVGGSGKGVYEQYF. In nucleotides, the CDR3 is TGTGCCAGCAGCGTAGGCGGTAGCGGGAAAGGAGTCTACGAGCAGTACTTC.

In this sample, this clone turned up a few times. The chain has TRBV7-3 and TRBJ2-2; D might be TRBD2 (5 bases). V lost 8 bases and J lost 1, with 8 bases in between. Germline V gene sequence: CDR1 SGHTA, CDR2 FQGTGA. The CDR3 is 13 amino acids. The CDR3 loop is CASSAGNTGELFF. CDR3 DNA: TGTGCCAGCTCCGCGGGGAACACCGGGGAGCTGTTTTTT.

The chain uses TRBV25-1 and TRBJ1-4; D uncertain. The CDR3 spans 11 residues. The V gene's germline CDR1 is MGHDK and CDR2 SYGVNS. Trimming removed 4 bases from V and 8 bases from J, with 5 bases in between. The CDR3 region is CASSVSEKLFF. CDR3 DNA: TGTGCCAGCAGTGTAAGCGAAAAACTGTTTTTT.